This T cell receptor beta chain derives from a study of blood T cells in healthy people across ages. Overall study results and limits: Across the age range, TCR beta diversity per million T cells fell in a roughly linear way.

Regarding this clonotype: What it binds is unknown.

Every participating donor contributed around 9.5 milliliters of peripheral blood through a draw. Primed by a sample-barcoded 5' primer and a J-beta primer mix, a second PCR proceeded for 7 to 11 cycles. Each of the cDNA molecules was tagged by a template-switch adaptor with 12 random nucleotides. Each CDR3 protein gets one entry after TCRdb re-called the 5' RACE reads with MiXCR. Found here are about 1,000,000 distinct CDR3 sequences, under 45% of them singletons; the top ten hold 15% to 20%. The CDR3 length is 11 residues. Per germline, CDR1 MNHEY and CDR2 SVGAGI. The V and J ends lost 7 bases and 11 bases respectively, with 14 bases between them.

The specimen was blood. This clonotype was sampled from an older woman in good health. This rearrangement joins TRBV6-5 to TRBJ2-5; D is undetermined. The CDR3 sequence: CASTTGREQYF. CDR3 nucleotide sequence: TGTGCCAGCACCACGGGTCGTGAGCAGTACTTC.